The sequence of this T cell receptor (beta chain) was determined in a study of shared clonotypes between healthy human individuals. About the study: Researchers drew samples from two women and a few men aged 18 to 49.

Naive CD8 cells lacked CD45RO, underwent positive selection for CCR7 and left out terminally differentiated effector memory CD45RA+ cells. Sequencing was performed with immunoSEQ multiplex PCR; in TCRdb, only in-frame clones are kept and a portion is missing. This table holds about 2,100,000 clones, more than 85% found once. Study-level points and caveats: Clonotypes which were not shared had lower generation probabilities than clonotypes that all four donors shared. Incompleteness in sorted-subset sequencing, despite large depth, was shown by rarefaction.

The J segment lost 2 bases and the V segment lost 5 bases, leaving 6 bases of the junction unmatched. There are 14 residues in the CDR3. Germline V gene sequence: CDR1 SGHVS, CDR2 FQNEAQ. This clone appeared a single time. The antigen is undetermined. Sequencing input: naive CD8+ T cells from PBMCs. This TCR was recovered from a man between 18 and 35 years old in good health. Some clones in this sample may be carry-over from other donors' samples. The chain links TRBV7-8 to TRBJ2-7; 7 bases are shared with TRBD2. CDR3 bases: TGTGCCAGCAGCCAGCGGCGGGGGACCTACGAGCAGTACTTC. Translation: CASSQRRGTYEQYF.